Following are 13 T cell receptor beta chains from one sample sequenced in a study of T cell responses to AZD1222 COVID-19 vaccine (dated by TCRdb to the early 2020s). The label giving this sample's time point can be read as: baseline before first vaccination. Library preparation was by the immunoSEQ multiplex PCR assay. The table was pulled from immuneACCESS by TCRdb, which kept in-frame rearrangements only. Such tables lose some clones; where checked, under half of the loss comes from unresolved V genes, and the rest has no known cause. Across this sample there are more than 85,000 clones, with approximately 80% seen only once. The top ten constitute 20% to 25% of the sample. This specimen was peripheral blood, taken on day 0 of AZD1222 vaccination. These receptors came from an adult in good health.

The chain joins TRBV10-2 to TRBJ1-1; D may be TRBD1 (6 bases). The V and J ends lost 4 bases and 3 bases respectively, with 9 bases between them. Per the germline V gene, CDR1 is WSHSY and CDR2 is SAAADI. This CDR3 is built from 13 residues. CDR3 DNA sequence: TGCGCCAGCAGTGGGACAGAACACACTGAAGCTTTCTTT. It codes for CASSGTEHTEAFF.

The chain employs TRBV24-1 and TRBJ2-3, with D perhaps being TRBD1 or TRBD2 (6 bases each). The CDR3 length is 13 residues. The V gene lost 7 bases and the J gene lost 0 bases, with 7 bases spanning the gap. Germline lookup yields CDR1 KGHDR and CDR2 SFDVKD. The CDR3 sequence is CATSGGSTDTQYF. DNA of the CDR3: TGTGCCACCAGCGGGGGCAGCACAGATACGCAGTATTTT.

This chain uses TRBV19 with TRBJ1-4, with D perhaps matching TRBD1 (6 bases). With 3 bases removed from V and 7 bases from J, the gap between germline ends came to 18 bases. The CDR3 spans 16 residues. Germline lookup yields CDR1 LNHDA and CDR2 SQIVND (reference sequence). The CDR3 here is CASSISVPGVGEKLFF. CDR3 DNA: TGTGCCAGTAGTATCTCCGTTCCAGGGGTCGGTGAAAAACTGTTTTTT.

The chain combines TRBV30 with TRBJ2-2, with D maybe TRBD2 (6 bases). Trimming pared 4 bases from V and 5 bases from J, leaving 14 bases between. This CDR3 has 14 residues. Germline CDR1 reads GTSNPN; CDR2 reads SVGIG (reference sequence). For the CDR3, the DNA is TGTGCCTGGAAACGGCTAGCGCAGACCGGGGAGCTGTTTTTT. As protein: CAWKRLAQTGELFF.

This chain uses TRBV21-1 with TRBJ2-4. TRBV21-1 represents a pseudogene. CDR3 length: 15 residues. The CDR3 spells CASSRGNPTKNIQYF. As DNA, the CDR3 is TGTGCCAGCAGCAGGGGAAATCCGACCAAAAACATTCAGTACTTC.

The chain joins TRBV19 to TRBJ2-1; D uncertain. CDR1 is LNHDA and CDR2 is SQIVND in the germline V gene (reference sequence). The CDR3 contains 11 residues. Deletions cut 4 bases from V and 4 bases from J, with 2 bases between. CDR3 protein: CASSSYNEQFF. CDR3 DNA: TGTGCCAGTAGTAGTTACAATGAGCAGTTCTTC.

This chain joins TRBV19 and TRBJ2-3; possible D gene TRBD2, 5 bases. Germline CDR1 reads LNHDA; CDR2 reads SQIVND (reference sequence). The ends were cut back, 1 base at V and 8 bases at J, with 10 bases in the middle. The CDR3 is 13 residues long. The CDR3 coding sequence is TGTGCCAGTAGTATAGGGACTTCGGGTACGCAGTATTTT. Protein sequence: CASSIGTSGTQYF. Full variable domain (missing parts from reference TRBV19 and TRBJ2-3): DGGITQSPKYLFRKEGQNVTLSCEQNLNHDAMYWYRQDPGQGLRLIYYSQIVNDFQKGDIAEGYSVSREKKESFPLTVTSAQKNPTAFYLCASSIGTSGTQYFGPGTRLTVL.

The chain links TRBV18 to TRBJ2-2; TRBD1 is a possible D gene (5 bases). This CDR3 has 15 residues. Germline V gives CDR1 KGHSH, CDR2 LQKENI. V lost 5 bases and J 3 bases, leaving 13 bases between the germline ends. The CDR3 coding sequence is TGTGCCAGCTCATCCAGGGCCTGGGACACCGGGGAGCTGTTTTTT. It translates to CASSSRAWDTGELFF.

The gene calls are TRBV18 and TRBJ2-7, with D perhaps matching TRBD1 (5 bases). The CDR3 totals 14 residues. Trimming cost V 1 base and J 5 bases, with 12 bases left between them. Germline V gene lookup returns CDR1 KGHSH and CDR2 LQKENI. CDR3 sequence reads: CASSPRTGEDEQYF. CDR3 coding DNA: TGTGCCAGCTCACCACGAACAGGAGAAGACGAGCAGTACTTC.

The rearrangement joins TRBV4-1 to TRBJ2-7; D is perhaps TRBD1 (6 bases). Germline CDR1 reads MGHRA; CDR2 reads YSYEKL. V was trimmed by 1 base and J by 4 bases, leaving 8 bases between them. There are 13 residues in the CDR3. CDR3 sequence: CASSQGGQYEQYF. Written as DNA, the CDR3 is TGCGCCAGCAGCCAAGGAGGACAGTACGAGCAGTACTTC.

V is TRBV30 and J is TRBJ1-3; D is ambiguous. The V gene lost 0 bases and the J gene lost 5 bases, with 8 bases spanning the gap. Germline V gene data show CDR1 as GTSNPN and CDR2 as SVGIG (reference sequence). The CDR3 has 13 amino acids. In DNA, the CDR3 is TGTGCCTGGAGTGTATCTAGCAGAAACACCATATATTTT. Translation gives CAWSVSSRNTIYF.

CDR3 region: CASSFEASANSPLHF. The DNA for the CDR3 is TGTGCCAGCAGTTTTGAGGCATCAGCTAATTCACCCCTCCACTTT. The gene calls are TRBV28 and TRBJ1-6; D not certain. V lost 3 bases to trimming and J lost 6 bases, with 12 bases between them. Germline CDR1 reads MDHEN; CDR2 reads SYDVKM. The CDR3 covers 15 residues.

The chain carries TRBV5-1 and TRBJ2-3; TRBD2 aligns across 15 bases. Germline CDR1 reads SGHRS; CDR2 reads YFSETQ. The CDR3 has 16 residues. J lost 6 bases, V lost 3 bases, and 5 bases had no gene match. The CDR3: CASSSGLAGGSDTQYF. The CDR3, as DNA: TGCGCCAGCAGCTCGGGACTAGCGGGAGGCTCTGATACGCAGTATTTT.